These 9 T cell receptor beta chains were all obtained from the same sample, sequenced in a study of control samples from healthy donors and cancer patients. Profiled with immunoSEQ multiplex PCR; TCRdb holds only in-frame clones, not every one. The top ten hold about 4% of the sample, which has some 120,000 clones, just under 95% seen once. Sequencing was done on a sample of blood. These receptors were taken from a man under 40 in good health.

The rearrangement links TRBV20-1 to TRBJ1-1; D is uncertain. Germline assignment: CDR1 DFQATT and CDR2 SNEGSKA (reference sequence). V was clipped by 2 bases and J by 11 bases, with 12 bases between them. The CDR3 spans 11 residues. CDR3 bases: TGCAGTGCTAGAACCGGTCTGGGGGCTTTCTTT. Translated, it gives CSARTGLGAFF.

V gene TRBV7-6 combines with J gene TRBJ2-1; 8 nucleotides agree with TRBD2. Germline CDR1 SGHVS, CDR2 FNYEAQ. The ends lost 0 bases at V and 8 bases at J; junction bases unmatched: 12. The length of the CDR3 is 17 residues. The CDR3 DNA is TGTGCCAGCAGCTTAGCGTGGGGAGGACTAGCACATCATGAGCAGTTCTTC. Translated: CASSLAWGGLAHHEQFF. The full variable domain, its missing parts supplied by reference TRBV7-6 and TRBJ2-1, is GAGVSQSPRYKVTKRGQDVALRCDPISGHVSLYWYRQALGQGPEFLTYFNYEAQQDKSGLPNDRFSAERPEGSISTLTIQRTEQRDSAMYRCASSLAWGGLAHHEQFFGPGTRLTVL.

The chain has TRBV19 and TRBJ1-3; D is uncertain. The germline V gene has CDR1 LNHDA and CDR2 SQIVND (reference sequence). The CDR3 runs to 15 residues. V gave up 3 bases and J gave up 3 bases, with 12 bases separating them. DNA for the CDR3: TGTGCCAGTAGTATCCCTATGGAAATTGGAAACACCATATATTTT. This codes for CASSIPMEIGNTIYF.

This chain joins TRBV28 and TRBJ1-2, with D maybe TRBD1 (6 bases). CDR3 size: 14 residues. Germline V gives CDR1 MDHEN, CDR2 SYDVKM. Trimming shortened V by 11 bases and J by 4 bases, and 20 bases separated the two germline ends. CDR3 coding DNA: TGTGCCGCCATGGTGAGGGGGAAGAGCTATGGCTACACCTTC. This codes for CAAMVRGKSYGYTF.

V gene TRBV28 combines with J gene TRBJ1-4, with 7 bases fitting TRBD1. The CDR3 is 16 amino acids. Germline V lookup: CDR1 MDHEN, CDR2 SYDVKM. V lost 3 bases to trimming and J lost 2 bases; unmatched junction nucleotides: 6. The CDR3 reads CASSLVGQATNEKLFF. The CDR3 nucleotides are TGTGCCAGCAGTTTGGTCGGACAGGCGACTAATGAAAAACTGTTTTTT.

The V gene is TRBV5-1, the J gene TRBJ2-2, with D uncertain. Trimming removed 7 bases from V and 2 bases from J, with 9 bases in between. The CDR3 has 13 residues. Germline CDR1 is SGHRS and CDR2 is YFSETQ. CDR3 sequence reads: CASRDENTGELFF. The CDR3, as DNA: TGCGCCAGCCGAGACGAAAACACCGGGGAGCTGTTTTTT.

The chain employs TRBV19 and TRBJ1-2, with 7 bases fitting TRBD1. Looked up from germline, CDR1 is LNHDA and CDR2 is SQIVND (reference sequence). V lost 6 bases to trimming and J lost 5 bases; unmatched junction nucleotides: 6. This CDR3 is built from 13 residues. CDR3 sequence: CASRRDRTYGYTF. CDR3 in DNA: TGTGCCAGTAGACGGGACAGAACGTATGGCTACACCTTC.

This rearrangement joins TRBV19 to TRBJ2-3, with a tentative D call TRBD1 (6 bases). V lost 6 bases and J 2 bases, leaving 9 bases between the germline ends. CDR3 length: 13 residues. From germline, CDR1 is LNHDA and CDR2 SQIVND (reference sequence). CDR3 bases: TGTGCCAGTAGATGGGGGCCCACAGATACGCAGTATTTT. Translation gives CASRWGPTDTQYF.

The chain is built from TRBV6-1 and TRBJ2-7; possibly TRBD2 for D (6 bases). The CDR3 spans 14 residues. Germline CDR1 and CDR2: MNHNS and SASEGT. The germline V and J ends were trimmed by 2 bases and 3 bases, with 11 bases remaining between them. CDR3 protein: CASSEILTSYEQYF. The DNA of the CDR3 is TGTGCCAGCAGTGAAATTCTGACTAGCTACGAGCAGTACTTC.